This is a list of T cell receptor beta chains from one sample in a study of shared clonotypes between healthy human individuals. Clones were sequenced by immunoSEQ multiplex PCR, and TCRdb holds only the in-frame ones, with some missing. Counted here are approximately 810,000 clones, more than 85% occurring once; the ten biggest clones make up 24%. The specimen sequenced was naive CD8+ T cells sorted from blood. The receptor source for this set is a man aged 25-45 years in good health. CDR3s include the opening cysteine and the closing phenylalanine or tryptophan. The D gene is left open where the match is weak. Clone sizes are given selectively: once, few, many, or a class where the clone is expanded.

v_gene: TRBV29-1; j_gene: TRBJ2-7; d_gene: NA; abundance: NA; CDR3aa: CSGYMGYEQYF; CDR3nt: TGCAGCGGCTACATGGGCTACGAGCAGTACTTC
v_gene: TRBV6-6; j_gene: TRBJ2-3; d_gene: NA; abundance: NA; CDR3aa: CATLDADTQYF; CDR3nt: TGTGCCACCCTAGATGCAGATACGCAGTATTTT
v_gene: TRBV7-9; j_gene: TRBJ2-5; d_gene: TRBD1; abundance: NA; CDR3aa: CASSSRDRGGSTQYF; CDR3nt: TGTGCCAGCAGCTCTCGGGACAGGGGGGGATCTACCCAGTACTTC
v_gene: TRBV27; j_gene: TRBJ2-7; d_gene: NA; abundance: NA; CDR3aa: CASSLSGRGVHEQYF; CDR3nt: TGTGCCAGCAGTTTATCCGGGAGAGGCGTCCACGAGCAGTACTTC
v_gene: TRBV28; j_gene: TRBJ2-7; d_gene: NA; abundance: NA; CDR3aa: CASSLLYSYEQYF; CDR3nt: TGTGCCAGCAGCCTCCTATACTCCTACGAGCAGTACTTC
v_gene: TRBV10-2; j_gene: TRBJ1-1; d_gene: NA; abundance: NA; CDR3aa: CASSDRIEGYTEAFF; CDR3nt: TGCGCCAGCAGTGACCGGATAGAGGGGTACACTGAAGCTTTCTTT
v_gene: TRBV7-8; j_gene: TRBJ2-1; d_gene: TRBD2; abundance: NA; CDR3aa: CASKSGPSGYNEQFF; CDR3nt: TGTGCCAGCAAATCGGGCCCTAGCGGCTACAATGAGCAGTTCTTC
v_gene: TRBV9; j_gene: TRBJ2-7; d_gene: NA; abundance: few; CDR3aa: CASSAQGEPSYEQYF; CDR3nt: TGTGCCAGCAGCGCACAAGGGGAGCCATCCTACGAGCAGTACTTC
v_gene: TRBV7-9; j_gene: TRBJ1-1; d_gene: TRBD1; abundance: few; CDR3aa: CASSPGQGVLITEAFF; CDR3nt: TGTGCCAGCAGCCCGGGACAGGGGGTTTTGATTACTGAAGCTTTCTTT
v_gene: TRBV7-9; j_gene: TRBJ1-1; d_gene: NA; abundance: NA; CDR3aa: CASDSQGSAEAFF; CDR3nt: TGTGCCAGCGACAGTCAGGGCTCGGCTGAAGCTTTCTTT
v_gene: TRBV14; j_gene: TRBJ2-7; d_gene: NA; abundance: NA; CDR3aa: CASSLGDGYEQYF; CDR3nt: TGTGCCAGCAGTCTGGGGGACGGCTACGAGCAGTACTTC
v_gene: TRBV6-4; j_gene: TRBJ2-3; d_gene: TRBD2; abundance: NA; CDR3aa: CATKTSGLHMSPDTQYF; CDR3nt: TGTGCCACGAAGACTAGCGGACTCCACATGTCGCCAGATACGCAGTATTTT
v_gene: TRBV30; j_gene: TRBJ1-1; d_gene: NA; abundance: NA; CDR3aa: CAWSGLLNTEAFF; CDR3nt: TGTGCCTGGTCTGGGCTCTTGAACACTGAAGCTTTCTTT
v_gene: TRBV27; j_gene: TRBJ2-3; d_gene: NA; abundance: NA; CDR3aa: CASSSSGTDTQYF; CDR3nt: TGTGCCAGCAGTTCCTCAGGCACAGATACGCAGTATTTT
v_gene: TRBV2; j_gene: TRBJ2-7; d_gene: NA; abundance: NA; CDR3aa: CASYGSDGSYEQYF; CDR3nt: TGTGCCAGCTATGGTTCAGACGGCTCCTACGAGCAGTACTTC
v_gene: TRBV11-2; j_gene: TRBJ2-2; d_gene: NA; abundance: NA; CDR3aa: CASSSDVNTGELFF; CDR3nt: TGTGCCAGCAGCTCGGACGTAAACACCGGGGAGCTGTTTTTT
v_gene: TRBV19; j_gene: TRBJ1-2; d_gene: TRBD1; abundance: NA; CDR3aa: CASSPGTGGYYGYTF; CDR3nt: TGTGCCAGTAGCCCCGGGACAGGGGGTTACTATGGCTACACCTTC
v_gene: TRBV7-9; j_gene: TRBJ2-7; d_gene: TRBD2; abundance: NA; CDR3aa: CASSSGTSAPSPYEQYF; CDR3nt: TGTGCCAGCAGCTCCGGGACTAGCGCCCCGTCCCCCTACGAGCAGTACTTC
v_gene: TRBV10-2; j_gene: TRBJ2-7; d_gene: TRBD2; abundance: NA; CDR3aa: CASSAGLAAYEQYF; CDR3nt: TGCGCCAGCAGTGCCGGACTAGCAGCCTACGAGCAGTACTTC
v_gene: TRBV28; j_gene: TRBJ1-5; d_gene: NA; abundance: NA; CDR3aa: CASSLSGSQPQHF; CDR3nt: TGTGCCAGCAGTTTATCGGGGAGTCAGCCCCAGCATTTT
v_gene: TRBV4-2; j_gene: TRBJ2-7; d_gene: TRBD2; abundance: NA; CDR3aa: CASSQDLSSGYEQYF; CDR3nt: TGTGCCAGCAGCCAAGATCTTTCTAGCGGGTACGAGCAGTACTTC
v_gene: TRBV7-6; j_gene: TRBJ1-3; d_gene: NA; abundance: NA; CDR3aa: CASSLVSLFRVIPGNTIYF; CDR3nt: TGTGCCAGCAGCTTAGTCTCCCTCTTTAGGGTTATTCCTGGAAACACCATATATTTT
v_gene: TRBV6-4; j_gene: TRBJ1-2; d_gene: TRBD1; abundance: NA; CDR3aa: CASRPLRGDSDGYGYTF; CDR3nt: TGTGCCAGCAGGCCCTTACGGGGGGACAGTGACGGGTATGGCTACACCTTC
v_gene: TRBV6-1; j_gene: TRBJ1-1; d_gene: NA; abundance: once; CDR3aa: CASSVLGGRDTEAFF; CDR3nt: TGTGCCAGCAGTGTATTGGGGGGTAGGGACACTGAAGCTTTCTTT
v_gene: TRBV27; j_gene: TRBJ1-1; d_gene: TRBD1; abundance: NA; CDR3aa: CATSRQGGITEAFF; CDR3nt: TGTGCCACTTCGCGACAGGGCGGCATAACTGAAGCTTTCTTT
v_gene: TRBV27; j_gene: TRBJ2-5; d_gene: TRBD2; abundance: NA; CDR3aa: CASSPRAGVGETQYF; CDR3nt: TGTGCCAGCAGTCCCCGAGCGGGAGTGGGGGAGACCCAGTACTTC
v_gene: TRBV29-1; j_gene: TRBJ2-3; d_gene: TRBD2; abundance: NA; CDR3aa: CSVVLAGNGDTQYF; CDR3nt: TGCAGCGTTGTACTAGCGGGAAATGGTGATACGCAGTATTTT
v_gene: TRBV6-1; j_gene: TRBJ2-3; d_gene: TRBD2; abundance: NA; CDR3aa: CASSDIDYRAGEYAQYF; CDR3nt: TGTGCCAGCAGTGACATTGACTATAGGGCGGGAGAGTATGCGCAGTATTTT
v_gene: TRBV7-9; j_gene: TRBJ2-7; d_gene: NA; abundance: NA; CDR3aa: CASSNGARAYEQYF; CDR3nt: TGTGCCAGCAGCAATGGGGCAAGGGCCTACGAGCAGTACTTC
v_gene: TRBV5-1; j_gene: TRBJ2-1; d_gene: NA; abundance: NA; CDR3aa: CASSLARSNEQFF; CDR3nt: TGCGCCAGCAGCTTGGCCCGGAGCAATGAGCAGTTCTTC
v_gene: TRBV11-2; j_gene: TRBJ2-5; d_gene: NA; abundance: NA; CDR3aa: CASNPSPGFETQYF; CDR3nt: TGTGCCAGCAACCCGTCTCCAGGGTTTGAGACCCAGTACTTC
v_gene: TRBV27; j_gene: TRBJ2-5; d_gene: TRBD2; abundance: NA; CDR3aa: CASSPSGSTETQYF; CDR3nt: TGTGCCAGCAGTCCTAGCGGGAGTACAGAGACCCAGTACTTC
v_gene: TRBV28; j_gene: TRBJ2-3; d_gene: TRBD2; abundance: NA; CDR3aa: CASSPPPGGDTQYF; CDR3nt: TGTGCCAGCAGCCCACCCCCGGGGGGAGATACGCAGTATTTT
v_gene: TRBV7-8; j_gene: TRBJ2-7; d_gene: TRBD1; abundance: NA; CDR3aa: CASSSSGTGGYEQYF; CDR3nt: TGTGCCAGCAGCTCGTCCGGGACAGGGGGTTACGAGCAGTACTTC
v_gene: TRBV7-9; j_gene: TRBJ2-1; d_gene: NA; abundance: NA; CDR3aa: CASTVSSSYNEQFF; CDR3nt: TGTGCCAGCACCGTCTCGAGCTCCTACAATGAGCAGTTCTTC
v_gene: TRBV27; j_gene: TRBJ1-5; d_gene: TRBD1; abundance: NA; CDR3aa: CASTLGADRGQPPQHF; CDR3nt: TGTGCCAGTACCCTAGGGGCGGACAGGGGGCAACCGCCCCAGCATTTT
v_gene: TRBV5-1; j_gene: TRBJ1-1; d_gene: NA; abundance: once; CDR3aa: CASSSEPGGVETEAFF; CDR3nt: TGCGCCAGCAGCTCCGAACCCGGGGGCGTAGAAACTGAAGCTTTCTTT
v_gene: TRBV4-1; j_gene: TRBJ2-7; d_gene: NA; abundance: once; CDR3aa: CASSQEGSTNEQYF; CDR3nt: TGCGCCAGCAGCCAAGAGGGGTCTACCAATGAGCAGTACTTC
v_gene: TRBV27; j_gene: TRBJ2-7; d_gene: TRBD1; abundance: NA; CDR3aa: CASSLSFRTGVHEQYF; CDR3nt: TGTGCCAGCAGTTTAAGTTTTAGGACAGGGGTGCACGAGCAGTACTTC
v_gene: TRBV28; j_gene: TRBJ2-2; d_gene: NA; abundance: once; CDR3aa: CASRVRAGATFRTGELFF; CDR3nt: TGTGCCAGCAGGGTTCGGGCAGGGGCGACATTCAGGACCGGGGAGCTGTTTTTT
v_gene: TRBV5-1; j_gene: TRBJ2-1; d_gene: TRBD2; abundance: once; CDR3aa: CASGDPGGGNTYNEQFF; CDR3nt: TGCGCCAGTGGTGATCCGGGGGGAGGGAACACCTACAATGAGCAGTTCTTC
v_gene: TRBV29-1; j_gene: TRBJ2-1; d_gene: TRBD1; abundance: once; CDR3aa: CSVADRGVGNEQFF; CDR3nt: TGCAGCGTTGCCGACAGGGGTGTAGGGAATGAGCAGTTCTTC
v_gene: TRBV30; j_gene: TRBJ2-5; d_gene: TRBD1; abundance: NA; CDR3aa: CAWSKGQGLETQYF; CDR3nt: TGTGCCTGGAGCAAAGGACAGGGGCTTGAGACCCAGTACTTC